The clone carrying this T cell receptor (beta chain) was found a few times. Its cognate antigen is unknown. The entry originates in a study of cytomegalovirus exposure and HLA in healthy donors. General observations from the study: Most observed TCR sequences were rare, whereas some public TCRs were detected in many donors. Follow-up analysis seemed to connect common viral pathogens with several of the most significant clusters identified. Some V segments (TRBV6-2 and TRBV6-3 among them) were excluded as indistinguishable.

Amplification used 60 Vbeta primers and 13 Jbeta primers. Sequenced by immunoSEQ multiplex PCR; TCRdb stores in-frame clones only, minus some. The table lists 65,000 to 100,000 clones, 76% of them singletons, with about 3% in the top ten. This CDR3 has 15 amino acids. V lost 0 bases, J lost 5 bases, and 13 bases lay in between. Germline-derived CDR1 and CDR2 are MGHRA and YSYEKL. The sequence was collected from a man in his forties or fifties in good health and CMV-seronegative. The rearrangement joins TRBV4-1 to TRBJ1-2; D is perhaps TRBD1 (5 bases). Sequenced: PBMCs. The CDR3, as DNA: TGCGCCAGCAGCCAAGATTCGGGGGGATGGTATGGCTACACCTTC. Translation gives CASSQDSGGWYGYTF.